This T cell receptor (beta chain) was recorded in a study of blood T cells in healthy people across ages. Study conclusions and caveats: The study found more naive CD4+ cells and higher diversity in long-lived than aged donors. Unknown donor CMV status possibly confounded expanded clonotype changes.

The second PCR ran roughly 6 to 11 cycles with a sample-barcoded 5' primer and J-beta primers. TCRdb used MiXCR to reprocess the 5' RACE reads, holding one entry per CDR3 protein. The sample includes some 1 million distinct CDR3 sequences, less than 50% of them seen just once. As to this clonotype: Its target is unknown.

Material for sequencing was blood. The sequence derives from a woman aged 60-70 years in good health.

CDR3 in DNA: TGTGCCAGCATCCCCGGGACAGAACTTCGCGAGCAGTACTTC. Its protein is CASIPGTELREQYF. V gene TRBV6-2 or TRBV6-3 combines with J gene TRBJ2-7; 7 positions match TRBD1. CDR3 size: 14 residues. Per the germline V gene, CDR1 is MNHEY and CDR2 is SVGEGT. J was trimmed by 6 bases and V by 7 bases; bases with no gene match: 12.